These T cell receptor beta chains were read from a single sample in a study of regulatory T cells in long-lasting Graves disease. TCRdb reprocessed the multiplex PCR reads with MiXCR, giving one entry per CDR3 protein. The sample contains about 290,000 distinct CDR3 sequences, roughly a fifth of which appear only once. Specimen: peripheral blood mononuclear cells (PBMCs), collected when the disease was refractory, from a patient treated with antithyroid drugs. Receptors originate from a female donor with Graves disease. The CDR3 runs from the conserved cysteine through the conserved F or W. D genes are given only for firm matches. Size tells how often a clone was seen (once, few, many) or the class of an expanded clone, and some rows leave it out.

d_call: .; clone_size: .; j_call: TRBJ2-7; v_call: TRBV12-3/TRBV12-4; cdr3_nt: TGTGCCAGCAGCAGGGGAGATCCCTATTTTGGGGAGCAGTACTTC; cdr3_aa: CASSRGDPYFGEQYF
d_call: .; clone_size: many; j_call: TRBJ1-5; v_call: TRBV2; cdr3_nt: TGTGCCAGCAGTGTCCCCAGGAATGATCAGCCCCAGCATTTT; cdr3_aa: CASSVPRNDQPQHF
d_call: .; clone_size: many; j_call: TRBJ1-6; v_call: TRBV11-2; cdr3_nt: TGTGCCAGCAGCTTAGCTGATAATTCACCCCTCCACTTT; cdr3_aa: CASSLADNSPLHF
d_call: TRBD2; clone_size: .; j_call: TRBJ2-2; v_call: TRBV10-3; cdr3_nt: TGTGCCATCAAGGGTAGCGGGAGCGGTACCGGGGAGCTGTTTTTT; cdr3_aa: CAIKGSGSGTGELFF
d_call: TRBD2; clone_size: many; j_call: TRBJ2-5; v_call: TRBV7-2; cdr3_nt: TGTGCCAGCAGCTCCACTAGCGGGCGCCAAGAGACCCAGTACTTC; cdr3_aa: CASSSTSGRQETQYF
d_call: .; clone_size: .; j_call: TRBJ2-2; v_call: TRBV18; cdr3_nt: TGTGCCAGCTCTCGGGACCCCACATTCGGGGAGCTGTTTTTT; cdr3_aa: CASSRDPTFGELFF
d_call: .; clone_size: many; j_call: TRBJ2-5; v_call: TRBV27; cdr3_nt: TGTGCCAGCAGTTTATCAGCCCAAGAGACCCAGTACTTC; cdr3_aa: CASSLSAQETQYF
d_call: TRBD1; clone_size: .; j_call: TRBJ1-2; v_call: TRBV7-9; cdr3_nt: TGTGCCAGCAGCTCAACCACCACGGGACAGGGGGCGAGCTACACCTTC; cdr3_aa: CASSSTTTGQGASYTF
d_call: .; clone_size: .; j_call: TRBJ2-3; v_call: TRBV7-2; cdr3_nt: TGTGCCAGCAGCTATACAGGGTTGGCAGATACGCAGTATTTT; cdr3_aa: CASSYTGLADTQYF
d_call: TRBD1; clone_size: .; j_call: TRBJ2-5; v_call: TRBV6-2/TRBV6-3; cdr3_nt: TGTGCCAGCAAGGACAGGGGGCGAGAGACCCAGTACTTC; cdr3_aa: CASKDRGRETQYF
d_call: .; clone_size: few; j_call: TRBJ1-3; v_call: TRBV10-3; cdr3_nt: TGTGCCATCAGTGACAGGGGTCGTGGAAACACCATATATTTT; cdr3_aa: CAISDRGRGNTIYF
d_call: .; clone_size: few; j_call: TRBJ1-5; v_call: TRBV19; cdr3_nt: TGTGCCAGTAGTATCGGGGGGATTCGTCAGCCCCAGCATTTT; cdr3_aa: CASSIGGIRQPQHF
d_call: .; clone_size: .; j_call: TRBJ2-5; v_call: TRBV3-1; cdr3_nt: TGTGCCAGCAGCCAAGGGCTGGCCCAGTACTTC; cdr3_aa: CASSQGLAQYF
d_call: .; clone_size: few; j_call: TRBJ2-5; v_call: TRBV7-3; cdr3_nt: TGTGCCAGCAGCTTACTCGTGGGATCCCAAGAGACCCAGTACTTC; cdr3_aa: CASSLLVGSQETQYF
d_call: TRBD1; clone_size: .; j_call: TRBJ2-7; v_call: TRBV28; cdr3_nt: TGTGCCAGCAGTTTAATAGGACAGGGCCCCTACGAGCAGTACTTC; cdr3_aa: CASSLIGQGPYEQYF
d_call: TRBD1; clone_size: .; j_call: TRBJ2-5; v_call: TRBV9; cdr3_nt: TGTGCCAGCAGCGCCCGGACAGGGGATCAACAAGAGACCCAGTACTTC; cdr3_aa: CASSARTGDQQETQYF
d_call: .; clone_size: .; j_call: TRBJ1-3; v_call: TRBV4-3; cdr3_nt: TGCGCCAGCAGCCAAGAGGGACACTCTGGAAACACCATATATTTT; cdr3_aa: CASSQEGHSGNTIYF
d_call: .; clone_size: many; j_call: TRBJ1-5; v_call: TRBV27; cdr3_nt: TGTGCCAGCAGCGGACAGTTCAATCAGCCCCAGCATTTT; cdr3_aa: CASSGQFNQPQHF
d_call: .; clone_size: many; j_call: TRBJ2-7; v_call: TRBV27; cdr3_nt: TGTGCCAGCAGTTTATCGGGGGGTGCCATCTACGAGCAGTACTTC; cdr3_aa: CASSLSGGAIYEQYF
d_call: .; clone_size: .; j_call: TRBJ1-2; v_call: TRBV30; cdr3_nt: TGTGCCTTCGACGGTTTCTATGGCTACACCTTC; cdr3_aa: CAFDGFYGYTF
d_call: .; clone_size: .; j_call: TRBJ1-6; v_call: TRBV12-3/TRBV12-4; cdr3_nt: TGTGCCAGCAGTTTAGATCCCAGGGCTTCACCCCTCCACTTT; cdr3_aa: CASSLDPRASPLHF
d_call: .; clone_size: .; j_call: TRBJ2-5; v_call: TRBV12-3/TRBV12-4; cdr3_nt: TGTGCCAGCAGTAAAACTCAGGGTGAGACCCAGTGCTTC; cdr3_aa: CASSKTQGETQCF
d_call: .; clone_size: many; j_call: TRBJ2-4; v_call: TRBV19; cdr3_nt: TGTGCCAGTAGTATAGTTGGCGGTTCAAACATTCAGTACTTC; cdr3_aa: CASSIVGGSNIQYF
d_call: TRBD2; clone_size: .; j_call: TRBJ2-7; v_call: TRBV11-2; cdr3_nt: TGTGCCAGCAGCTTAAGTCCGGAAATAGCGGGAGGCCCTTACGAGCAGTACTTC; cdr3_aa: CASSLSPEIAGGPYEQYF
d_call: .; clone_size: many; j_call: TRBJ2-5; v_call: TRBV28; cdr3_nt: TGTGCCAGCAGTTCGCTAGGACATACAGAGACCCAGTACTTC; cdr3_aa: CASSSLGHTETQYF
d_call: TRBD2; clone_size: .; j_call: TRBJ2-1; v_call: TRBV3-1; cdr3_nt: TGTGCCAGCAGCCAAGCTCCTAGCGGATACAATGAGCAGTTCTTC; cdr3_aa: CASSQAPSGYNEQFF
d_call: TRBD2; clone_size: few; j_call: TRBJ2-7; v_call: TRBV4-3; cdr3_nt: TGCGCCAGCAGCCAAGACGGGAGGGGAGCCTACGAGCAGTACTTC; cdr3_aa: CASSQDGRGAYEQYF
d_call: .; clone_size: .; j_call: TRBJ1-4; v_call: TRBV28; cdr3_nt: TGTGCCAGCAGTACCCCAGGAAACCCTAATGAAAAACTGTTTTTT; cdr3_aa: CASSTPGNPNEKLFF
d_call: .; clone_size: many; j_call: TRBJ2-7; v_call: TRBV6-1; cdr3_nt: TGTGCCAGCAGCCCCGAGGGTCGTGGGCACGAGCAGTACTTC; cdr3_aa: CASSPEGRGHEQYF
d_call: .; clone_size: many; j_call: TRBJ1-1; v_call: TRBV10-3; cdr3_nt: TGTGCCAGCCTACAGGTGATGAACACTGAAGCTTTCTTT; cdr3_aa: CASLQVMNTEAFF
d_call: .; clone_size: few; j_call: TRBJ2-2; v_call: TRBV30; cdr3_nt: TGTGCCTGGAGTGTAGGCGCCATCGGGAGAAACACCGGGGAGCTGTTTTTT; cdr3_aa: CAWSVGAIGRNTGELFF
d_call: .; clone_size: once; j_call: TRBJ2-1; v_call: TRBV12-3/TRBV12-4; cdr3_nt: TGTGCCAGCCTAAGGGCGGGGAGCTCCTACAATGAGCAGTTCTTC; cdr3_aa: CASLRAGSSYNEQFF
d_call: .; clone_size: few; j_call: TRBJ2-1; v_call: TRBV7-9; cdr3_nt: TGTGCCAGCAGTGCAGGTGCGCAGGTCCATGGCAATGAGCAGTTCTTC; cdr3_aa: CASSAGAQVHGNEQFF
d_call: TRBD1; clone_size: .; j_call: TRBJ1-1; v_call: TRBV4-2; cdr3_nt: TGTGCCAGCAGCCAAGAAGACAGGGACACTGAAGCTTTCTTT; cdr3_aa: CASSQEDRDTEAFF
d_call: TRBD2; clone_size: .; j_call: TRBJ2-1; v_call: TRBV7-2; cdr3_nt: TGTGCCAGCAGCCCCGGTTGGACTAGCGGGAGTGTGTCCTACAATGAGCAGTTCTTC; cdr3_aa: CASSPGWTSGSVSYNEQFF
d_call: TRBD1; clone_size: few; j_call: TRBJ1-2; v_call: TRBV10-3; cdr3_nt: TGTGCCATCAGTCCGGGACAGGGGGCGATGGACTATGGCTACACCTTC; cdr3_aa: CAISPGQGAMDYGYTF
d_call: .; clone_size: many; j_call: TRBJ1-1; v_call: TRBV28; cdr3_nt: TGTGCCAGCAGTACCCAGGGGTGGGTTCCTCAGAACACTGAAGCTTTCTTT; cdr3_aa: CASSTQGWVPQNTEAFF
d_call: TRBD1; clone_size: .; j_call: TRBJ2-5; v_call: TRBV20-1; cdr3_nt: TGCAGTGCTAATCCGGGACAGCGTACCGAAGAGACCCAGTACTTC; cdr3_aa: CSANPGQRTEETQYF
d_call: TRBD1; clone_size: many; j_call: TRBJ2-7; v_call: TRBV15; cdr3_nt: TGTGCCACCAGCAGAGGGACAGGTTCCTACGAGCAGTACTTC; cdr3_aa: CATSRGTGSYEQYF
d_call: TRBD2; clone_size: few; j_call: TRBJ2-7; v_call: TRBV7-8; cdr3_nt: TGTGCCAGCAGCCCATCGGCGGCGGGAGGGAGCTACGAGCAGTACTTC; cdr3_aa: CASSPSAAGGSYEQYF
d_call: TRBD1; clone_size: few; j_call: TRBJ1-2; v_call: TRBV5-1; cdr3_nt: TGCGCCAGCAGCGGGTCAAACCGGGACAGGGGGTACTATGGCTACACCTTC; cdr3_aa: CASSGSNRDRGYYGYTF
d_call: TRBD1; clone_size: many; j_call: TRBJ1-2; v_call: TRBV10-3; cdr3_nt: TGTGCCATCAGTGAGTTCGACAGGGAGGATGGCTACACCTTC; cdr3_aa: CAISEFDREDGYTF
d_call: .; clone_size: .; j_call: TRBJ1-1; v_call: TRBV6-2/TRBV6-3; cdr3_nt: TGTGCCAGCAGCCCCGAGGTTACGGGACCTATGAACACTGAAGCTTTCTTT; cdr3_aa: CASSPEVTGPMNTEAFF